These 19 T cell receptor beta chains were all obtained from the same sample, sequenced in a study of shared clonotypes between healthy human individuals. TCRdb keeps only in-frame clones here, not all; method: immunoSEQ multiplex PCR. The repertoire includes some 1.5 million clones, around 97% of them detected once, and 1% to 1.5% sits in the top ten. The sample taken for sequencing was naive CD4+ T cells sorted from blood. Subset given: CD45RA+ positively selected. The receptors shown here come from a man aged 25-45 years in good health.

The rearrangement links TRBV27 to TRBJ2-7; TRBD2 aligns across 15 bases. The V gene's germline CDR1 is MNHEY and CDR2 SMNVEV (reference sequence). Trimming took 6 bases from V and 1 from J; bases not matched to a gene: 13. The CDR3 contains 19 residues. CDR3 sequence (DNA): TGTGCCAGCAGAAACACAGGACTAGCGGGAGGGCCTGAATCCTACGAGCAGTACTTC. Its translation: CASRNTGLAGGPESYEQYF.

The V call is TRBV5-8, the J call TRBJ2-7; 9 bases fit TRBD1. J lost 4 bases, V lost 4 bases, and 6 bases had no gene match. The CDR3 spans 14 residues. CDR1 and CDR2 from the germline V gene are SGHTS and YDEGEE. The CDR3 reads CASSPGQGYYEQYF. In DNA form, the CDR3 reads TGTGCCAGCAGCCCGGGACAGGGTTATTACGAGCAGTACTTC.

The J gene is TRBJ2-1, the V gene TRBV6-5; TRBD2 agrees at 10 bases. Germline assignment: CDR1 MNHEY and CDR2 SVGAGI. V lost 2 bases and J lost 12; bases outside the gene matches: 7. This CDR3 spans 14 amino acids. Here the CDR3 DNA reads TGTGCCAGCAGTTACGGCCTAGCGGGAGTGCGGCAGTTCTTC. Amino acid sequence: CASSYGLAGVRQFF.

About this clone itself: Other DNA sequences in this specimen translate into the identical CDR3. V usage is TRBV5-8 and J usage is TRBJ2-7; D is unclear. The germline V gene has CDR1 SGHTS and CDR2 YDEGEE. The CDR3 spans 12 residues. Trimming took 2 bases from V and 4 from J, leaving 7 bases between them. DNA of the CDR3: TGTGCCAGCAGCTTTCGGGCATACGAGCAGTACTTC. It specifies CASSFRAYEQYF.

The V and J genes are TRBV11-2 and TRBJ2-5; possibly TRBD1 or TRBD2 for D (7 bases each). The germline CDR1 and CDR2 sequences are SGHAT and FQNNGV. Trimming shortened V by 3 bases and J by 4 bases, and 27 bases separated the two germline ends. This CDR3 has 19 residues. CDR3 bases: TGTGCCAGCAGCTTTAGCAGGGCGGTCAGTACAGGGGAGGGAGAGACCCAGTACTTC. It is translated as CASSFSRAVSTGEGETQYF.

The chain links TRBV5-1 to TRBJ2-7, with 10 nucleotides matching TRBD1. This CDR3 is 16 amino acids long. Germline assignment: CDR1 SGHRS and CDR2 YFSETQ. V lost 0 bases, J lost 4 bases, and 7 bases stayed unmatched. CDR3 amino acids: CASSLGIPGQGYEQYF. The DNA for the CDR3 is TGCGCCAGCAGCTTGGGAATCCCGGGACAGGGGTACGAGCAGTACTTC.

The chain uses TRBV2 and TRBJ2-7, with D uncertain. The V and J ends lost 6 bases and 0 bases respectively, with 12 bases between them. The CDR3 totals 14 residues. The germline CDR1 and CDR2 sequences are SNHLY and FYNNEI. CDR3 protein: CASRPSPSSYEQYF. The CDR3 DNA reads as TGTGCCAGCAGACCCTCGCCTAGCTCCTACGAGCAGTACTTC.

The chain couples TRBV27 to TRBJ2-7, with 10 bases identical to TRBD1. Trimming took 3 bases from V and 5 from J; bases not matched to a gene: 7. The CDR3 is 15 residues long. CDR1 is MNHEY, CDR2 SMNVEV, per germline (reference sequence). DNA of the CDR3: TGTGCCAGCAGTTTCCGACAGGGGGCGATCGACGAGCAGTACTTC. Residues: CASSFRQGAIDEQYF.

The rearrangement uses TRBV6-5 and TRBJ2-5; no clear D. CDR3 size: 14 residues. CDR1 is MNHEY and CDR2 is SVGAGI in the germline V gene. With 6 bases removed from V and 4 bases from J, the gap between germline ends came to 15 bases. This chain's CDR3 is CASRGKWVGETQYF. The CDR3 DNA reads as TGTGCCAGCAGAGGGAAATGGGTCGGAGAGACCCAGTACTTC.

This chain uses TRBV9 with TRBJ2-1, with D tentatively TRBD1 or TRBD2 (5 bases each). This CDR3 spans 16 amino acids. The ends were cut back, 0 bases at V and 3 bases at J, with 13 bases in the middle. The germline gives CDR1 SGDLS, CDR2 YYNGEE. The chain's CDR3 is CASSVEEGPLYNEQFF. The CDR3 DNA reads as TGTGCCAGCAGCGTAGAAGAGGGACCTCTCTACAATGAGCAGTTCTTC.

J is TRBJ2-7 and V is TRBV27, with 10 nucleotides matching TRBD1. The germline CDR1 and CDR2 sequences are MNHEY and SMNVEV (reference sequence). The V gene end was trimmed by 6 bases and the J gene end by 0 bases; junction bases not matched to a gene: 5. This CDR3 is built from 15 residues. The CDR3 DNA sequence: TGTGCCAGCAGAGGGACAGGGGCCCTCTCCTACGAGCAGTACTTC. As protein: CASRGTGALSYEQYF.

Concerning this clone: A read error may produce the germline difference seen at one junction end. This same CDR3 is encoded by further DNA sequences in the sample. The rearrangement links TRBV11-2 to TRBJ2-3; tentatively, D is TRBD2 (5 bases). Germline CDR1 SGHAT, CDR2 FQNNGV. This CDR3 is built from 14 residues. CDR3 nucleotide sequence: TGTGCCAGCAGCTTCCCCGGGAAAACAGATACGCAGTACTTT. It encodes CASSFPGKTDTQYF.

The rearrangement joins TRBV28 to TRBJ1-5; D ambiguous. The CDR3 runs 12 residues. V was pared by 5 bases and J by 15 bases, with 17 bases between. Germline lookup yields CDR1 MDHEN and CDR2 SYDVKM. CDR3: CASSPPRAGGHF. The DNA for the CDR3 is TGTGCCAGCAGTCCACCAAGGGCAGGCGGGCATTTT.

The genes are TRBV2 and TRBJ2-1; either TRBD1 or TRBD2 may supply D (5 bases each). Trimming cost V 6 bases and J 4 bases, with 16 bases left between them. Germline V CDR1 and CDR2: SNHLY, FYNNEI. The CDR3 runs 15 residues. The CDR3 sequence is CASRAGTMSYNEQFF. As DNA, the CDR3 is TGTGCCAGCAGGGCCGGGACGATGTCTTACAATGAGCAGTTCTTC.

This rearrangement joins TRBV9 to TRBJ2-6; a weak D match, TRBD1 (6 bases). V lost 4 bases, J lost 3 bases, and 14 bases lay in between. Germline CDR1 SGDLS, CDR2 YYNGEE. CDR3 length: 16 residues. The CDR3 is CASSSGQTRGANVLTF. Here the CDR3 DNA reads TGTGCCAGCAGCTCCGGACAGACACGTGGGGCCAACGTCCTGACTTTC.

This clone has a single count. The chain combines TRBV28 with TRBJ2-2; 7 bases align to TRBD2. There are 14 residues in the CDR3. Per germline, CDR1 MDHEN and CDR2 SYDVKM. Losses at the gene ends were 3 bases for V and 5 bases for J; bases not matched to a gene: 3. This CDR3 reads CASSFHGGTGELFF. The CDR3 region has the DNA TGTGCCAGCAGTTTCCACGGGGGGACCGGGGAGCTGTTTTTT.

CDR3 in DNA: TGTGCCAGCAGCGTCGGTCAGGCCGATGAAAAACTGTTTTTT. Translating gives CASSVGQADEKLFF. This sequence joins TRBV9 and TRBJ1-4; D ambiguous. CDR1 is SGDLS, CDR2 YYNGEE, per germline. The CDR3 has 14 residues. V shed 2 bases and J shed 6 bases, with 11 bases lying between them.

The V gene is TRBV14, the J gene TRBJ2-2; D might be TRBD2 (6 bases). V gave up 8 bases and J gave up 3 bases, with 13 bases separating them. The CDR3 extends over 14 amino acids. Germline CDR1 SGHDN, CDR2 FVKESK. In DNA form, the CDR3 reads TGTGCCAGCGGGACTGGTAAATACACCGGGGAGCTGTTTTTT. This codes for CASGTGKYTGELFF.

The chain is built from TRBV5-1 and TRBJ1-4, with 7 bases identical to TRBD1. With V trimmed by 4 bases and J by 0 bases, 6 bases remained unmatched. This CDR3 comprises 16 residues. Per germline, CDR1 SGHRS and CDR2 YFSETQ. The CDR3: CASSRQGTATNEKLFF. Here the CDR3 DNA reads TGCGCCAGCAGCCGACAGGGAACGGCAACTAATGAAAAACTGTTTTTT.